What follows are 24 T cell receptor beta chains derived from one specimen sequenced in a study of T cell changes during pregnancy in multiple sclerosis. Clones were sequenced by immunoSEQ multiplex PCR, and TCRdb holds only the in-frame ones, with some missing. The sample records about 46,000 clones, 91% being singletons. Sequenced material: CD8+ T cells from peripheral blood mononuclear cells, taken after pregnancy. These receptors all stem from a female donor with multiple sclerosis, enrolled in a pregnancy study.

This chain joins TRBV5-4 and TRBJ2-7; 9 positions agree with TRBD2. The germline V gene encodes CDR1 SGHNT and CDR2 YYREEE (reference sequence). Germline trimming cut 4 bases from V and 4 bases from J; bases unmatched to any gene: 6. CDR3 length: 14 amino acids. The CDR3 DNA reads TGTGCCAGCAGCCCCACAGCGGGAGGATACGAGCAGTACTTC. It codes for CASSPTAGGYEQYF.

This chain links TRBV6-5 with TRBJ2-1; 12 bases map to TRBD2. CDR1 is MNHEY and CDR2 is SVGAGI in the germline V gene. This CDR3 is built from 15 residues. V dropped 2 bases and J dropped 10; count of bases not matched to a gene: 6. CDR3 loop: CASSYGLAGGTEQFF. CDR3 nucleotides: TGTGCCAGCAGTTACGGTCTAGCGGGAGGGACAGAGCAGTTCTTC.

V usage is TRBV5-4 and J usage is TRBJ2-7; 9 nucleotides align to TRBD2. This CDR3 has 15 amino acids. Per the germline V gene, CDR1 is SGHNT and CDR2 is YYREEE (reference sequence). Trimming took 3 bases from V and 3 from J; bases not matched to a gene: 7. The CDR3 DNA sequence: TGTGCCAGCAGCTCCCCAGGACTAGCGAGCTACGAGCAGTACTTC. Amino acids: CASSSPGLASYEQYF.

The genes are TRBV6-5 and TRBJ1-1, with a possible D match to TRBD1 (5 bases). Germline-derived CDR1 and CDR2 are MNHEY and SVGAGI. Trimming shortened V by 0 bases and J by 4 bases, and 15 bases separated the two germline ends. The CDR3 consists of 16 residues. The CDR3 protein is CASSYSKGWFGTEAFF. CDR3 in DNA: TGTGCCAGCAGTTACTCTAAGGGGTGGTTTGGCACTGAAGCTTTCTTT.

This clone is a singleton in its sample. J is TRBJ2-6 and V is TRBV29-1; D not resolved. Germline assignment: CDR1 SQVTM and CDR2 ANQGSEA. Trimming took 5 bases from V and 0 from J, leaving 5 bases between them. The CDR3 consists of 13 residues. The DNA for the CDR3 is TGCAGCGTTTCTTTCTCTGGGGCCAACGTCCTGACTTTC. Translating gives CSVSFSGANVLTF.

CDR3 bases: TGTGCCAGCTCACCAACGGGACAGGACACCTACGAGCAGTACTTC. Its translation: CASSPTGQDTYEQYF. V gene TRBV18 combines with J gene TRBJ2-7; 8 bases are shared with TRBD1. Germline CDR1 is KGHSH and CDR2 is LQKENI. The CDR3 sequence is 15 residues long. The J segment lost 2 bases and the V segment lost 2 bases, leaving 5 bases of the junction unmatched.

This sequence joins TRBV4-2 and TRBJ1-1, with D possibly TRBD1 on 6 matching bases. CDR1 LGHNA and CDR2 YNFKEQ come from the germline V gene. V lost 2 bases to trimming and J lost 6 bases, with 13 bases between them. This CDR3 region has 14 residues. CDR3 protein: CASSQNSGGAEAFF. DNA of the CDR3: TGTGCCAGCAGCCAAAACTCGGGGGGCGCTGAAGCTTTCTTT.

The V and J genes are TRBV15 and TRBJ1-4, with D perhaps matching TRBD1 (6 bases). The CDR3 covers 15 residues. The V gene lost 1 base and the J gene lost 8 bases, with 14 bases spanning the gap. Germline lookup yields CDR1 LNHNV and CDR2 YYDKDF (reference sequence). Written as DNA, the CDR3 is TGTGCCACCAGCAGAGCCACAGGGTCAGAAGAAAAACTGTTTTTT. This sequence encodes CATSRATGSEEKLFF.

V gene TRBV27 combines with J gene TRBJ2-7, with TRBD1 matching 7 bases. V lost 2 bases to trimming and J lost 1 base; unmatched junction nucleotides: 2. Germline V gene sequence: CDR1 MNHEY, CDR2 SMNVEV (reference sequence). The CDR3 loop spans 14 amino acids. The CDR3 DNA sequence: TGTGCCAGCAGTTTAGTACAGGGGTCCTACGAGCAGTACTTC. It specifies CASSLVQGSYEQYF.

This CDR3 reads CASSGSFSSYGYTF. The CDR3 bases are TGTGCCAGCAGTGGGTCCTTCTCGAGCTATGGCTACACCTTC. The J gene is TRBJ1-2, the V gene TRBV2; D not certain. Germline assignment: CDR1 SNHLY and CDR2 FYNNEI. Deletions cut 4 bases from V and 4 bases from J, with 13 bases between. CDR3 size: 14 residues.

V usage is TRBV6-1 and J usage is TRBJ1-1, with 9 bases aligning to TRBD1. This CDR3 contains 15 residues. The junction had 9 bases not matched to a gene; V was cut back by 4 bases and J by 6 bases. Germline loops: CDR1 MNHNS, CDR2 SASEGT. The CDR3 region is CASSGTGTGLAEAFF. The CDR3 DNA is TGTGCCAGCAGTGGGACCGGGACAGGGCTTGCTGAAGCTTTCTTT.

CDR3 in amino acids: CASSPTRLAGPSSYNEQFF. The CDR3 coding sequence is TGTGCCAGCAGCCCGACCCGACTAGCGGGCCCCAGCTCCTACAATGAGCAGTTCTTC. The rearrangement links TRBV7-9 to TRBJ2-1, with 10 bases that match TRBD2. CDR1 is SEHNR and CDR2 is FQNEAQ in the germline V gene (reference sequence). CDR3 length: 19 amino acids. V lost 5 bases to trimming and J lost 0 bases; unmatched junction nucleotides: 13.

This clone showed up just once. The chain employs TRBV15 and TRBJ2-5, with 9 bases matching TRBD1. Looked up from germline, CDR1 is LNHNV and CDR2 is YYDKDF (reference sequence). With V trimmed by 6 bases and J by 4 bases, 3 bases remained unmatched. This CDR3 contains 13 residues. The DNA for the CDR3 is TGTGCCACCAGGCGGGGACAGGGAGAGACCCAGTACTTC. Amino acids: CATRRGQGETQYF.

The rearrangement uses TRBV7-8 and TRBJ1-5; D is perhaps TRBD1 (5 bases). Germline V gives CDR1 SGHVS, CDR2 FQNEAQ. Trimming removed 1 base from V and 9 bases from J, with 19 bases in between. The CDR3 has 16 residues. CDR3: CASSLGGAQGLWPQHF. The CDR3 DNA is TGTGCCAGCAGCTTAGGTGGGGCTCAGGGACTTTGGCCCCAGCATTTT.

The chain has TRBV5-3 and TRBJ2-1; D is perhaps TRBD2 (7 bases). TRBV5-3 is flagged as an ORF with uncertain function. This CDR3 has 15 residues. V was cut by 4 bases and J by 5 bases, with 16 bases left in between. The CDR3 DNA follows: TGTGCCAGAAGCCGGGGGGCGTCCGATAACAATGAGCAGTTCTTC. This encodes CARSRGASDNNEQFF.

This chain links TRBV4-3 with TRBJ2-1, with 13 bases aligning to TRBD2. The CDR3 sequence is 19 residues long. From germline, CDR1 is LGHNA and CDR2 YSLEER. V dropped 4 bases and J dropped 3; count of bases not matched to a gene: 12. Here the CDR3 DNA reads TGCGCCAGCAGCCCGGACGGCGGGACTAGCGGGGCCCTCTACAATGAGCAGTTCTTC. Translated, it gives CASSPDGGTSGALYNEQFF.

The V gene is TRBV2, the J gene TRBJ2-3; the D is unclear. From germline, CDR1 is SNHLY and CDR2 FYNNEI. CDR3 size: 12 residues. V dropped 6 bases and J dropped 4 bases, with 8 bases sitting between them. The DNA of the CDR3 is TGTGCCAGCAGGGAGTCTTCAGATACGCAGTATTTT. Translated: CASRESSDTQYF. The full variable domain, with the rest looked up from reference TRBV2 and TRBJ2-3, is EPEVTQTPSHQVTQMGQEVILRCVPISNHLYFYWYRQILGQKVEFLVSFYNNEISEKSEIFDDQFSVERPDGSNFTLKIRSTKLEDSAMYFCASRESSDTQYFGPGTRLTVL.

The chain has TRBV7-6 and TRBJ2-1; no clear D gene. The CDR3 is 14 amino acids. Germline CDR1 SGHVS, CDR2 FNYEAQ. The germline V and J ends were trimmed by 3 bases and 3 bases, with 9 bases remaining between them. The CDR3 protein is CASSFPVLYNEQFF. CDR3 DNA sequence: TGTGCCAGCAGCTTTCCCGTCCTCTACAATGAGCAGTTCTTC.

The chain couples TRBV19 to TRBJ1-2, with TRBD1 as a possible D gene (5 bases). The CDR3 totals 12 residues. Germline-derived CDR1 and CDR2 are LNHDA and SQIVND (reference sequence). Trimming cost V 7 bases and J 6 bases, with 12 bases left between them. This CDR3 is CASNRGINGYTF. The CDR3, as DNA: TGTGCCAGTAATCGGGGGATCAATGGCTACACCTTC.

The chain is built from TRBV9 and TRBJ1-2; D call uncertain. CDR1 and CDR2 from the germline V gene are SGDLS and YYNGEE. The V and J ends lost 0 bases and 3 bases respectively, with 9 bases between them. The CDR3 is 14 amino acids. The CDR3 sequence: CASSVGLEHYGYTF. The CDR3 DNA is TGTGCCAGCAGCGTAGGGTTAGAGCACTATGGCTACACCTTC.

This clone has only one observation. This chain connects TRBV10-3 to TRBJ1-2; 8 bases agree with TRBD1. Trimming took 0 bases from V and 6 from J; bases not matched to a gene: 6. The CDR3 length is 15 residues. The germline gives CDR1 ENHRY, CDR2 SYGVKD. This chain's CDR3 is CAISESSGTGNGYTF. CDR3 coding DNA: TGTGCCATCAGTGAGTCCTCCGGGACAGGAAATGGCTACACCTTC.

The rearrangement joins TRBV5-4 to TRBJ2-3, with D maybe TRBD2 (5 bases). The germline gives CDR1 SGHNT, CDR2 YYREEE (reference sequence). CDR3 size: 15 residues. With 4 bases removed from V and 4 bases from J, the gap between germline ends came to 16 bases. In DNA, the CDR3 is TGTGCCAGCAGCCCCCGCCGGGGTGGGGCAGATACGCAGTATTTT. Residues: CASSPRRGGADTQYF. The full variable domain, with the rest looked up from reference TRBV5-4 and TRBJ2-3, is ETGVTQSPTHLIKTRGQQVTLRCSSQSGHNTVSWYQQALGQGPQFIFQYYREEENGRGNFPPRFSGLQFPNYSSELNVNALELDDSALYLCASSPRRGGADTQYFGPGTRLTVL.

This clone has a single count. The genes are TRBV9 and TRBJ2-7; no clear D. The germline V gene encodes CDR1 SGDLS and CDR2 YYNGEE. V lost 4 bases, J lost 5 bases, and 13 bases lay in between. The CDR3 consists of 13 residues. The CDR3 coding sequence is TGTGCCAGCAGCCCCCCACAGTCACACGAGCAGTACTTC. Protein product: CASSPPQSHEQYF.

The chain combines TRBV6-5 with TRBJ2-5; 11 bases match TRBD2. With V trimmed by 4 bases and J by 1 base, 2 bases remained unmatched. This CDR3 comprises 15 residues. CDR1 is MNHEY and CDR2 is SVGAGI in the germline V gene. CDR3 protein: CASSSTSGVQETQYF. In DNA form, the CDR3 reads TGTGCCAGCAGTTCGACTAGCGGGGTCCAAGAGACCCAGTACTTC.